The next 6 T cell receptor beta chains were all read from a single sample in a study of T cell responses to AZD1222 COVID-19 vaccine (dated by TCRdb to the early 2020s). The meaning of the sample's time point label: about 28 days (+/-7) after the second vaccine dose. Per the publication, the treatment or condition label means: meningococcal conjugate vaccine given as trial control. The method was the immunoSEQ multiplex PCR assay. Held by TCRdb, this immuneACCESS table contains in-frame sequences only and omits some clones. Under half of the omission traces to an unresolved V gene where checked; the cause of the rest is unknown. The sample table holds roughly 130,000 clones, of which 75% to 95% were seen once. Clones ranked in the top ten supply 7.5% of the sample. This sample comprised peripheral blood, obtained 28 days after the second dose of the MenACWY control vaccine. The source is an adult who received the MenACWY meningococcal vaccine as a control.

This rearrangement joins TRBV7-2 to TRBJ2-2, with 9 bases identical to TRBD2. V lost 5 bases, J lost 2 bases, and 12 bases stayed unmatched. The CDR3 is made up of 18 amino acids. Germline V gene data show CDR1 as SGHTA and CDR2 as FQGNSA. Written as DNA, the CDR3 is TGTGCCAGCAGCCTCTCTTTCTCCGGGACTAGCAACACCGGGGAGCTGTTTTTT. Amino acids: CASSLSFSGTSNTGELFF.

The chain uses TRBV5-1 and TRBJ2-3; 9 bases agree with TRBD1. Unmatched junction bases numbered 11, after V lost 4 bases and J lost 5 bases. This CDR3 region has 16 residues. CDR1 SGHRS and CDR2 YFSETQ come from the germline V gene. CDR3 amino acids: CASSPAGTGIGDTQYF. The CDR3 nucleotides read TGCGCCAGCAGCCCCGCCGGGACAGGGATCGGAGATACGCAGTATTTT.

The chain joins TRBV5-6 to TRBJ2-7; 8 bases agree with TRBD1. CDR1 SGHDT and CDR2 YYEEEE come from the germline V gene. V shed 0 bases, J shed 2 bases, and the junction held 7 bases outside the gene matches. The CDR3 has 16 residues. CDR3 in amino acids: CASSLAPAGGPYEQYF. The CDR3, as DNA: TGTGCCAGCAGCTTGGCCCCGGCAGGGGGCCCCTACGAGCAGTACTTC. The full variable domain, its missing parts supplied by reference TRBV5-6 and TRBJ2-7, is DAGVTQSPTHLIKTRGQQVTLRCSPKSGHDTVSWYQQALGQGPQFIFQYYEEEERQRGNFPDRFSGHQFPNYSSELNVNALLLGDSALYLCASSLAPAGGPYEQYFGPGTRLTVT.

V gene TRBV24-1 combines with J gene TRBJ2-1; 9 nucleotides align to TRBD2. The germline CDR1 and CDR2 sequences are KGHDR and SFDVKD. V shed 4 bases and J 0 bases; nucleotides not matched to a gene: 6. CDR3 length: 17 residues. Here the CDR3 DNA reads TGTGCCACCAGTGAGGGCGGGAGGGCCTCCTCCTACAATGAGCAGTTCTTC. Protein: CATSEGGRASSYNEQFF.

This chain uses TRBV19 with TRBJ2-7; D unresolved. The CDR3 length is 14 residues. V gave up 4 bases and J gave up 5 bases, with 15 bases separating them. Germline V gene data show CDR1 as LNHDA and CDR2 as SQIVND (reference sequence). The CDR3: CASSTQYRRHEQYF. CDR3 nucleotide sequence: TGTGCCAGTAGTACCCAATATCGACGGCACGAGCAGTACTTC.

The chain has TRBV19 and TRBJ2-3, with D perhaps being TRBD1 or TRBD2 (5 bases each). Germline V gene lookup returns CDR1 LNHDA and CDR2 SQIVND (reference sequence). The length of the CDR3 is 14 residues. Trimming cost V 0 bases and J 6 bases, with 10 bases left between them. The CDR3: CASSIDRGVDTQYF. DNA of the CDR3: TGTGCCAGTAGTATAGATCGAGGGGTGGATACGCAGTATTTT. The complete variable domain, with remaining parts taken from reference TRBV19 and TRBJ2-3, reads DGGITQSPKYLFRKEGQNVTLSCEQNLNHDAMYWYRQDPGQGLRLIYYSQIVNDFQKGDIAEGYSVSREKKESFPLTVTSAQKNPTAFYLCASSIDRGVDTQYFGPGTRLTVL.